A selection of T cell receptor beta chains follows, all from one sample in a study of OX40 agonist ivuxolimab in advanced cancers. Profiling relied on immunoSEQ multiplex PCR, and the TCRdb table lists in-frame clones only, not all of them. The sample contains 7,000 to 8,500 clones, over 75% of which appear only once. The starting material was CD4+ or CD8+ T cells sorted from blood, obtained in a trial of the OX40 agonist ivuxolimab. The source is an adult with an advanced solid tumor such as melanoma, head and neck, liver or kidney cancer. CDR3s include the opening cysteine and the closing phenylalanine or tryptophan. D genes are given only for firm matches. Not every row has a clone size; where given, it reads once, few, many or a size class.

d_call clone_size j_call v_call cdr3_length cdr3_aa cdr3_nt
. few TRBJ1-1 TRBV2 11 CASNPEGKAFF TGTGCCAGCAACCCCGAAGGAAAAGCTTTCTTT
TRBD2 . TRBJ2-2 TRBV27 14 CASSPSLAGGELFF TGTGCCAGCAGTCCGAGTTTAGCGGGCGGGGAGCTGTTTTTT
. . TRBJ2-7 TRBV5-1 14 CASSRSGGSYEQYF TGCGCCAGCAGCCGGTCAGGGGGGTCCTACGAGCAGTACTTC
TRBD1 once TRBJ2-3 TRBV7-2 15 CASSARTGGADTQYF TGTGCCAGCAGCGCCCGGACAGGGGGCGCAGATACGCAGTATTTT
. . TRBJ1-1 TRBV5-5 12 CASSLTPDEAFF TGTGCCAGCAGCTTAACTCCGGATGAAGCTTTCTTT
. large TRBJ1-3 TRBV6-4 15 CASSEDRNSGNTIYF TGTGCCAGCAGTGAGGACAGAAACTCTGGAAACACCATATATTTT
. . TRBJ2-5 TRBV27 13 CASSLSGYETQYF TGTGCCAGCAGTTTATCGGGTTACGAGACCCAGTACTTC
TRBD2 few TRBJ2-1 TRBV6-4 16 CASSDGARGDYNEQFF TGTGCCAGCAGTGACGGCGCTCGGGGGGACTACAATGAGCAGTTCTTC
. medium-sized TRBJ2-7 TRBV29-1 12 CSVETADYEQYF TGCAGCGTTGAGACAGCCGACTACGAGCAGTACTTC
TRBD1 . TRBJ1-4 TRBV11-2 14 CASSLTGANEKLFF TGTGCCAGCAGCTTGACAGGGGCTAATGAAAAACTGTTTTTT
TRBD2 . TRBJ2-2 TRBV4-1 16 CASSQGTGGWTGELFF TGCGCCAGCAGCCAAGGGACGGGGGGTTGGACCGGGGAGCTGTTTTTT
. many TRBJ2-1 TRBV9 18 CASSDPGALANTYNEQFF TGTGCCAGCAGCGATCCGGGAGCCCTAGCGAATACCTACAATGAGCAGTTCTTC
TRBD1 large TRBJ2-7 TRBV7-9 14 CASRPGTGAHEQYF TGTGCCAGCAGGCCAGGGACAGGGGCTCACGAGCAGTACTTC
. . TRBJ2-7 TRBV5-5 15 CASSLVQGFSNEQYF TGTGCCAGCAGCTTAGTACAGGGATTTTCTAACGAGCAGTACTTC
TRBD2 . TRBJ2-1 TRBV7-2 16 CASSARWAGEYNEQFF TGTGCCAGCAGCGCCCGGTGGGCGGGGGAATACAATGAGCAGTTCTTC
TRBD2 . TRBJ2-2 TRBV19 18 CASSIWGLAGSDTGELFF TGTGCCAGTAGTATATGGGGACTAGCGGGTTCGGACACCGGGGAGCTGTTTTTT
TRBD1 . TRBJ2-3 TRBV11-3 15 CASSSRGRSTDTQYF TGTGCCAGCAGCTCCAGGGGGCGCAGCACAGATACGCAGTATTTT
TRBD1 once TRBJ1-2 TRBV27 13 CASSLGGGDGYTF TGTGCCAGCAGTTTAGGAGGGGGCGATGGCTACACCTTC
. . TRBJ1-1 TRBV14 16 CASSQDRDRVLSEAFF TGTGCCAGCAGCCAAGACAGGGATAGAGTGTTATCTGAAGCTTTCTTT
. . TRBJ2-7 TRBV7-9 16 CASSLSYGSSYYEQYF TGTGCCAGCAGCTTATCCTACGGCAGTTCCTACTACGAGCAGTACTTC
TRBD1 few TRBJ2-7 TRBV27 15 CASSFTGTGIYEQYF TGTGCCAGCAGTTTCACCGGGACAGGGATATACGAGCAGTACTTC
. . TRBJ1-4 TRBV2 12 CASSEDWRELFF TGTGCCAGCAGTGAAGATTGGAGAGAGCTGTTTTTT
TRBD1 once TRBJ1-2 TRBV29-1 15 CSVGGQGARNYGYTF TGCAGCGTTGGGGGTCAGGGGGCGCGGAACTATGGCTACACCTTC
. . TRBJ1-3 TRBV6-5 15 CASSPSVGSGNTIYF TGTGCCAGCAGCCCATCGGTTGGGTCTGGAAACACCATATATTTT
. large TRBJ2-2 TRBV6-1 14 CASSRRSNTGELFF TGTGCCAGCAGTCGCCGGTCGAACACCGGGGAGCTGTTTTTT
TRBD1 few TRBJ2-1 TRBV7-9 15 CASSLLGQGHHEQFF TGTGCCAGCAGCCTATTGGGACAGGGTCACCATGAGCAGTTCTTC
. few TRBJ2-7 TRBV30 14 CAWSVMAGPYEQYF TGTGCCTGGAGTGTAATGGCAGGACCCTACGAGCAGTACTTC
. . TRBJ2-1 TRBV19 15 CASSISTGPYNEQFF TGTGCCAGTAGTATCTCGACAGGACCCTACAATGAGCAGTTCTTC
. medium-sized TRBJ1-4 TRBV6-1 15 CASSTSPAANEKLFF TGTGCCAGCAGCACATCCCCGGCGGCTAATGAAAAACTGTTTTTT
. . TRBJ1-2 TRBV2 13 CASSGSANYGYTF TGTGCCAGCAGTGGGTCTGCTAACTATGGCTACACCTTC
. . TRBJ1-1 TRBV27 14 CASSYSPASTEAFF TGTGCCAGCAGTTACTCTCCAGCCTCCACTGAAGCTTTCTTT
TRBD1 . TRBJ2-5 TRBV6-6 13 CASSTGRQETQYF TGTGCCAGTTCGACAGGGAGACAAGAGACCCAGTACTTC